This paragraph covers one T cell receptor beta chain sequence. Its specificity is not known. V was shortened by 0 bases and J by 4 bases, with 12 bases between the two germline ends. The CDR3 consists of 15 residues. Germline CDR1 is LGHNA and CDR2 is YSLEER. The data are from a study of T cell responses to AZD1222 COVID-19 vaccine. Notes on the study in general: Targets within unmutated variant regions were reportedly found for nearly half of spike-specific TCRs. Among vaccine-associated CD4 TCRs, coverage spanned spike, with dominance at 160-218 and 743-854.

Generated by immunoSEQ multiplex PCR, the TCRdb table keeps only in-frame clones and is missing some. The data hold approximately 100,000 clones, with 91% observed a single time. This sequence originates from an adult in good health. The chain is built from TRBV4-3 and TRBJ1-1; a weak D match, TRBD1 (5 bases). The sequenced sample was peripheral blood, obtained on day 0 of AZD1222 vaccination. Here the CDR3 reads CASSQDGGWGTEAFF. DNA for the CDR3: TGCGCCAGCAGCCAAGATGGGGGATGGGGCACTGAAGCTTTCTTT.